A selection of T cell receptor beta chains follows, all from one sample in a study of a mutant IDH1 vaccine in newly diagnosed glioma. Profiled with immunoSEQ multiplex PCR; TCRdb holds only in-frame clones, not every one. The sample consists of 35,000 to 50,000 clones, 75% to 95% of them appearing once. These receptors have no known antigen. Sequencing was performed on PBMCs, taken from a glioma patient whose treatment included an IDH1 peptide vaccine. These receptors all stem from a man in his forties or fifties with glioma. Both conserved end residues are part of each CDR3. Each record gives: J gene, clone size, V gene, D gene, CDR3 DNA, CDR3 protein. D genes are given only for firm matches. Clone size, where shown, is once, few, many, or a class for clones that have expanded.

TRBJ2-5,-,TRBV19,-,TGTGCCAGTAGTGAGACGCGGGGGACCCAGTACTTC,CASSETRGTQYF
TRBJ2-7,-,TRBV15,TRBD1,TGTGCCACCAGCAGAGAGTTGTGGACAGGGTCCTACGAGCAGTACTTC,CATSRELWTGSYEQYF
TRBJ2-1,-,TRBV5-1,-,TGCGCCAGCAGCTTGGAGGGGCTAAATGAGCAGTTCTTC,CASSLEGLNEQFF
TRBJ1-5,-,TRBV28,-,TGTGCCAGCAGTACACCGGGAGGCAATCAGCCCCAGCATTTT,CASSTPGGNQPQHF
TRBJ1-1,once,TRBV5-1,-,TGCGCCAGCAGCGGAGGAGGACTGAACACTGAAGCTTTCTTT,CASSGGGLNTEAFF
TRBJ1-4,-,TRBV28,-,TGTGCCAGCAGAGGGACTAATGAAAAACTGTTTTTT,CASRGTNEKLFF
TRBJ2-6,-,TRBV30,TRBD2,TGTGCCTGGAGTGTTAGCGGGGCTGGGGCCAACGTCCTGACTTTC,CAWSVSGAGANVLTF
TRBJ1-2,-,TRBV7-2,TRBD1,TGTGCCAGCAGCTTAGGCGGGACAGCTGCTAACTATGGCTACACCTTC,CASSLGGTAANYGYTF
TRBJ1-2,-,TRBV29-1,-,TGCAGCGTAAGACAGGAACCAACAATAAACTATGGCTACACCTTC,CSVRQEPTINYGYTF
TRBJ1-2,-,TRBV7-3,-,TGTGCCAGCAGCTTAACCCCGCGACTCGGAACCAATGGCTACACCTTC,CASSLTPRLGTNGYTF
TRBJ2-7,-,TRBV5-6,-,TGTGCCAGCAGCCGTACGTGGAGCTCCTACGAGCAGTACTTC,CASSRTWSSYEQYF
TRBJ1-5,-,TRBV9,-,TGTGCCAGCAGCGAGGGATACAATCAGCCCCAGCATTTT,CASSEGYNQPQHF
TRBJ1-2,-,TRBV13,TRBD1,TGTGCCAGCAGCCCCTCGACAGGGGGCGCGATCTTGGGCTACACCTTC,CASSPSTGGAILGYTF
TRBJ1-2,-,TRBV19,-,TGTGCCAGTAGTATAGCGGGAACTAACTATGGCTACACCTTC,CASSIAGTNYGYTF